These 21 T cell receptor beta chains originate from one sample sequenced in a study of T cell repertoires in cytomegalovirus infection. MiXCR was run by TCRdb on the reads, yielding one entry per CDR3 protein. The table includes just over 150,000 distinct CDR3 sequences, 20% to 25% detected once. The sample consisted of PBMCs. The receptor source for this set is a human donor in good health (CMV status not recorded). Some clones in this sample may be carry-over from other donors' samples.

This clonotype showed up just a few times. The gene calls are TRBV20-1 and TRBJ2-5; no clear D. Trimming removed 5 bases from V and 3 bases from J, with 10 bases in between. Germline V gene data show CDR1 as DFQATT and CDR2 as SNEGSKA (reference sequence). This CDR3 is built from 12 residues. The chain's CDR3 is CSAQDLKETQYF. DNA for the CDR3: TGCAGTGCTCAGGACCTGAAAGAGACCCAGTACTTC.

This clonotype has a handful of counts. The chain links TRBV7-9 to TRBJ2-5, with D unresolved. The CDR3 has 13 amino acids. Trimming removed 3 bases from V and 5 bases from J, with 10 bases in between. Per the germline V gene, CDR1 is SEHNR and CDR2 is FQNEAQ (reference sequence). The CDR3: CASSFLVRETQYF. The CDR3 DNA sequence: TGTGCCAGCAGCTTTCTGGTGCGGGAGACCCAGTACTTC.

The CDR3 DNA reads as TGCGCCAGCAGCTCGGGACAGGGGCTCGACAATGAGCAGTTCTTC. It yields the protein CASSSGQGLDNEQFF. The rearrangement joins TRBV5-1 to TRBJ2-1; TRBD1 aligns across 10 bases. With 3 bases clipped from V and 5 bases from J, the junction kept 5 bases outside the gene matches. This CDR3 contains 15 residues. Germline CDR1 is SGHRS and CDR2 is YFSETQ.

This clonotype was observed a handful of times. V usage is TRBV7-3 and J usage is TRBJ1-3; D remains unclear. The CDR3 spans 16 residues. V lost 0 bases, J lost 0 bases, and 9 bases lay in between. The germline V gene encodes CDR1 SGHTA and CDR2 FQGTGA. The CDR3 protein is CASSLTVPGSGNTIYF. The CDR3 DNA is TGTGCCAGCAGCTTAACGGTCCCTGGCTCTGGAAACACCATATATTTT.

For this clonotype: A much larger clone lies one base from this, so it may be a read error. The CDR3 ends on some other residue instead of the conserved phenylalanine or tryptophan, so this is likely a read error. This sequence joins TRBV7-2 and TRBJ2-1, with 13 bases that match TRBD2. Trimming at V came to 5 bases and at J to 4 bases, leaving 11 bases not matched to a gene. CDR1 is SGHTA, CDR2 FQGNSA, per germline. CDR3 length: 18 amino acids. CDR3 nucleotide sequence: TGTGCCAGCAGCGCCGGACTAGCGGGAGTTATGGGATACAATGAGCAGTTCTCC. This sequence encodes CASSAGLAGVMGYNEQFS.

There are a few counts of this clonotype. The genes are TRBV11-2 and TRBJ1-1, with TRBD1 identical over 10 bases. The CDR3 runs 15 residues. The germline CDR1 and CDR2 sequences are SGHAT and FQNNGV. V lost 1 base and J lost 6; bases outside the gene matches: 5. DNA of the CDR3: TGTGCCAGCAGCTTAGGCTCCGGGACAGGGGCTGAAGCTTTCTTT. This encodes CASSLGSGTGAEAFF.

Many counts were recorded for this clonotype. This rearrangement joins TRBV7-2 to TRBJ2-2; maybe TRBD2 (6 bases). The V and J ends lost 2 bases and 6 bases respectively, with 7 bases between them. The CDR3 contains 13 residues. The germline V gene has CDR1 SGHTA and CDR2 FQGNSA. CDR3 sequence: CASSLRRAGELFF. CDR3 DNA: TGTGCCAGCAGCTTACGGAGGGCCGGGGAGCTGTTTTTT.

The gene calls are TRBV7-2 and TRBJ2-1, with TRBD2 as a possible D gene (5 bases). CDR3 length: 15 residues. Per germline, CDR1 SGHTA and CDR2 FQGNSA. Trimming cost V 5 bases and J 1 base, with 12 bases left between them. In DNA form, the CDR3 reads TGTGCCAGCAGCCGTCCTAGCTCGTCCTACAATGAGCAGTTCTTC. Translated: CASSRPSSSYNEQFF. Full variable domain (rest looked up from reference TRBV7-2 and TRBJ2-1): GAGVSQSPSNKVTEKGKDVELRCDPISGHTALYWYRQSLGQGLEFLIYFQGNSAPDKSGLPSDRFSAERTGGSVSTLTIQRTQQEDSAVYLCASSRPSSSYNEQFFGPGTRLTVL.

The chain combines TRBV6-6 with TRBJ2-7, with D possibly TRBD2 on 6 matching bases. The V gene lost 6 bases and the J gene lost 5 bases, with 14 bases spanning the gap. CDR3 size: 13 residues. Germline CDR1 and CDR2: MNHNY and SVGAGI (reference sequence). CDR3 in DNA: TGTGCCAGCAGAAACCACCGCGGGGACGAGCAGTACTTC. As protein: CASRNHRGDEQYF.

The rearrangement uses TRBV4-1 and TRBJ1-1; no clear D gene. CDR3 length equals 15 residues. The V end lost 0 bases, the J end lost 6 bases, and 14 bases lay between the germline ends. CDR1 is MGHRA and CDR2 is YSYEKL in the germline V gene. CDR3 region: CASSQDGEGFAEAFF. The CDR3 nucleotides are TGCGCCAGCAGCCAAGATGGGGAGGGATTCGCTGAAGCTTTCTTT.

The J gene is TRBJ1-1, the V gene TRBV18, with 11 bases matching TRBD1. V lost 3 bases and J lost 5; bases outside the gene matches: 5. The CDR3 contains 15 residues. The V gene's germline CDR1 is KGHSH and CDR2 LQKENI. CDR3: CASSPRDRGWTEAFF. CDR3 bases: TGTGCCAGCTCACCCCGGGACAGGGGGTGGACTGAAGCTTTCTTT.

The chain recombines TRBV5-1 with TRBJ1-1, with D perhaps TRBD1 (5 bases). The CDR3 has 16 amino acids. Trimming removed 0 bases from V and 6 bases from J, with 18 bases in between. CDR1 and CDR2 from the germline V gene are SGHRS and YFSETQ. CDR3 DNA: TGCGCCAGCAGCTTGGATGGTGTCGGGACCATGGCTGAAGCTTTCTTT. Protein product: CASSLDGVGTMAEAFF.

This chain joins TRBV12-3 or TRBV12-4 and TRBJ1-5; D uncertain. The length of the CDR3 is 11 residues. Trimming took off 5 bases at V and 9 bases at J, with 8 bases between the two ends. In DNA form, the CDR3 reads TGTGCCAGCAGTCTACGTGGGCCCCAGCATTTT. Its protein is CASSLRGPQHF.

This clonotype showed up many times. The rearrangement joins TRBV7-2 to TRBJ2-7, with 7 bases identical to TRBD1. The CDR3 is 14 residues long. The germline V gene has CDR1 SGHTA and CDR2 FQGNSA. V lost 5 bases to trimming and J lost 0 bases; unmatched junction nucleotides: 4. DNA for the CDR3: TGTGCCAGCAGCACGGACAGGAGCTCCTACGAGCAGTACTTC. Protein product: CASSTDRSSYEQYF.

This rearrangement joins TRBV11-2 to TRBJ1-1; weak D call: TRBD1 (6 bases). The germline gives CDR1 SGHAT, CDR2 FQNNGV. Trimming removed 5 bases from V and 9 bases from J, with 13 bases in between. The CDR3 sequence is 12 residues long. The CDR3 sequence is CASSTLTGKAFF. As DNA, the CDR3 is TGTGCCAGCAGCACACTGACAGGAAAAGCTTTCTTT.

The V call is TRBV14, the J call TRBJ2-1; D is undetermined. V lost 8 bases and J lost 5, with 7 bases in between. CDR1 is SGHDN and CDR2 is FVKESK in the germline V gene. The CDR3 is 11 amino acids. CDR3 in DNA: TGTGCCAGCGGTAAGAACAATGAGCAGTTCTTC. This encodes CASGKNNEQFF.

This clonotype was picked up many times. The chain employs TRBV7-9 and TRBJ1-2; 8 bases line up with TRBD1. V trimming: 1 base; J trimming: 7 bases; junction bases outside the gene matches: 2. The CDR3 sequence is 13 residues long. Per the germline V gene, CDR1 is SEHNR and CDR2 is FQNEAQ (reference sequence). CDR3 residues: CASSLGTGTGYTF. The CDR3 bases are TGTGCCAGCAGCTTAGGGACAGGGACTGGCTACACCTTC.

The chain recombines TRBV6-2 or TRBV6-3 with TRBJ2-2; D is unclear. V gave up 2 bases and J gave up 11 bases, with 12 bases separating them. The CDR3 spans 13 residues. Germline V gene lookup returns CDR1 MNHEY and CDR2 SVGEGT. CDR3 residues: CASSYANQAELFF. The CDR3 nucleotides read TGTGCCAGCAGTTACGCCAATCAGGCTGAGCTGTTTTTT.

CDR3 sequence: CASSLVAGTSGYEQYF. CDR3 in DNA: TGTGCCAGCAGCTTAGTTGCCGGGACTAGCGGGTACGAGCAGTACTTC. The rearrangement links TRBV11-2 to TRBJ2-7; 12 bases are shared with TRBD2. Germline V lookup: CDR1 SGHAT, CDR2 FQNNGV. The CDR3 contains 16 residues. Unmatched junction bases numbered 5, after V lost 1 base and J lost 4 bases. Together with reference TRBV11-2 and TRBJ2-7, the CDR3 gives the full variable domain: EAGVAQSPRYKIIEKRQSVAFWCNPISGHATLYWYQQILGQGPKLLIQFQNNGVVDDSQLPKDRFSAERLKGVDSTLKIQPAKLEDSAVYLCASSLVAGTSGYEQYFGPGTRLTVT.

The chain employs TRBV5-6 and TRBJ1-5; maybe TRBD1 (5 bases). Germline V gene sequence: CDR1 SGHDT, CDR2 YYEEEE. There are 15 residues in the CDR3. V was cut by 4 bases and J by 5 bases, with 16 bases left in between. The CDR3 is CASSRTGAQDQPQHF. The DNA of the CDR3 is TGTGCCAGCAGCAGAACAGGAGCCCAGGATCAGCCCCAGCATTTT.

Details on this clonotype: The conserved phenylalanine or tryptophan normally closing the CDR3 is absent here, so this likely arose from a read error. This sequence joins TRBV19 and TRBJ2-1; 12 bases are shared with TRBD1. CDR1 is LNHDA, CDR2 SQIVND, per germline (reference sequence). The CDR3 covers 19 residues. The CDR3 region is CASSIGELGTGGEYNEQFL. CDR3 DNA: TGTGCAAGTAGTATCGGGGAATTAGGGACAGGGGGCGAGTACAATGAGCAGTTCCTC.